The rows below give T cell receptor beta chains drawn from one sample of a study of blood T cells in healthy people across ages. TCRdb processed the 5' RACE reads anew with MiXCR; each CDR3 protein has one entry. The sample yields 800,000 to 1,300,000 distinct CDR3 sequences, approximately 26% seen once. This sample also belongs to another study, concerning T cells of mothers and their children.

The specimen was blood. The origin of the receptors is a girl aged 2 to 10 in good health. The CDR3 runs from the conserved cysteine through the conserved F or W. Fields, in order: J gene, clone size, D gene, V gene, CDR3 DNA, CDR3 protein. The D gene is left open where the match is weak. Expanded clones are given a class, and other clones once, few, many or no size at all.

J gene: TRBJ2-3; clone size: few; D gene: TRBD2; V gene: TRBV11-2; CDR3 DNA: TGTGCCAGCAGCTTAGAGGGGGACTATTACACAGATACGCAGTATTTT; CDR3 protein: CASSLEGDYYTDTQYF
J gene: TRBJ2-1; clone size: few; D gene: TRBD2; V gene: TRBV10-2; CDR3 DNA: TGCGCCAGCAGCCCGACTAGCGGCCTCCCGGGTGAGCAGTTCTTC; CDR3 protein: CASSPTSGLPGEQFF
J gene: TRBJ2-7; clone size: -; D gene: -; V gene: TRBV5-1; CDR3 DNA: TGCGCCAGCAGCTTGGCACCTCCGACCTACGAGGAGCAGTACTTC; CDR3 protein: CASSLAPPTYEEQYF
J gene: TRBJ1-4; clone size: -; D gene: -; V gene: TRBV20-1; CDR3 DNA: TGCAGTGCTAGAGGGGCAGCAGAAAAACTGTTTTTT; CDR3 protein: CSARGAAEKLFF
J gene: TRBJ2-1; clone size: -; D gene: -; V gene: TRBV20-1; CDR3 DNA: TGCAGTGCTAGTAACCCCTCTAGGGGCGCCTACAATGAGCAGTTCTTC; CDR3 protein: CSASNPSRGAYNEQFF
J gene: TRBJ2-1; clone size: -; D gene: -; V gene: TRBV29-1; CDR3 DNA: TGCAGCGTTGAAGATCTGAAGGAAGAAGAGACCCTGTACTTC; CDR3 protein: CSVEDLKEEETLYF
J gene: TRBJ2-2; clone size: -; D gene: TRBD1; V gene: TRBV20-1; CDR3 DNA: TGCAGTGCTATAGGGGACAGGTACTCCGGGGAGCTGTTTTTT; CDR3 protein: CSAIGDRYSGELFF
J gene: TRBJ2-1; clone size: few; D gene: -; V gene: TRBV5-6; CDR3 DNA: TGTGCCAGCAGCTTTAAGGGGCATCCCAATGAGGGGCAGTTCTTC; CDR3 protein: CASSFKGHPNEGQFF
J gene: TRBJ2-5; clone size: -; D gene: -; V gene: TRBV20-1; CDR3 DNA: TGCAGTGCTAGAGTAATGACAGGCCGACAAGAGACCCAGTACTTC; CDR3 protein: CSARVMTGRQETQYF
J gene: TRBJ2-7; clone size: -; D gene: -; V gene: TRBV11-2; CDR3 DNA: TGTGCCAGCAGCCAAGTACGTGGCTCCCTCGAGCAGTACTTC; CDR3 protein: CASSQVRGSLEQYF
J gene: TRBJ1-1; clone size: -; D gene: -; V gene: TRBV29-1; CDR3 DNA: TGCAGCGTTGAAGTCGCAGGGAGGGACACTGAAGCTTTCTTT; CDR3 protein: CSVEVAGRDTEAFF
J gene: TRBJ2-1; clone size: -; D gene: TRBD2; V gene: TRBV10-3; CDR3 DNA: TGTGCCATCAGTGAGTCTACTAGCGGGAGTCAGTTCTTC; CDR3 protein: CAISESTSGSQFF
J gene: TRBJ2-1; clone size: few; D gene: -; V gene: TRBV20-1; CDR3 DNA: TGCAGTGCTAGGTATCCGGTTAGCGGATACAATGAGCAGTTCTTC; CDR3 protein: CSARYPVSGYNEQFF
J gene: TRBJ2-7; clone size: -; D gene: TRBD2; V gene: TRBV11-2; CDR3 DNA: TGTGCCAGCAGCTCCCTCAGCGGGAGGGCCTTTTACGAGCAGTACTTC; CDR3 protein: CASSSLSGRAFYEQYF
J gene: TRBJ2-5; clone size: few; D gene: -; V gene: TRBV10-3; CDR3 DNA: TGTGCCGTCAACGACGGACAAGAGACCCAGTACTTC; CDR3 protein: CAVNDGQETQYF
J gene: TRBJ2-5; clone size: -; D gene: -; V gene: TRBV10-3; CDR3 DNA: TGTGCCATCAGTGCCAGCGTGGATGGAGAGACCCAGTACTTC; CDR3 protein: CAISASVDGETQYF
J gene: TRBJ2-1; clone size: -; D gene: -; V gene: TRBV7-9; CDR3 DNA: TGTGCCAGCAGCTTTGGGAAAAGAGCCTACAATGAGCAGTTCTTC; CDR3 protein: CASSFGKRAYNEQFF
J gene: TRBJ2-7; clone size: -; D gene: TRBD1; V gene: TRBV29-1; CDR3 DNA: TGCAGCGTTAAGGACAGGGATCCCTACGAGCAGTACTTC; CDR3 protein: CSVKDRDPYEQYF
J gene: TRBJ2-7; clone size: few; D gene: -; V gene: TRBV12-5; CDR3 DNA: TGTGCTAGTGGTCCCCACGGGTACGAGCAGTACTTC; CDR3 protein: CASGPHGYEQYF
J gene: TRBJ2-1; clone size: few; D gene: TRBD2; V gene: TRBV10-3; CDR3 DNA: TGTGCCATCAGTAATAGCGGGGGGGAGCAGTTCTTC; CDR3 protein: CAISNSGGEQFF
J gene: TRBJ2-7; clone size: -; D gene: TRBD2; V gene: TRBV4-3; CDR3 DNA: TGCGCCAGCAGCCAAGATCGGGAGGGCCTCCAGTCCTACGAGCAGTACTTC; CDR3 protein: CASSQDREGLQSYEQYF
J gene: TRBJ1-2; clone size: many; D gene: TRBD1; V gene: TRBV5-1; CDR3 DNA: TGCGCCAGCAGCTCGGGACAGGATAACTATGGCTACACCTTC; CDR3 protein: CASSSGQDNYGYTF
J gene: TRBJ2-3; clone size: few; D gene: -; V gene: TRBV10-3; CDR3 DNA: TGTGCCATCAGTGAGTCAGTTCCGAGGGGGAGCACAGATACGCAGTATTTT; CDR3 protein: CAISESVPRGSTDTQYF
J gene: TRBJ1-4; clone size: few; D gene: -; V gene: TRBV10-3; CDR3 DNA: TGTGCCATCAGGGGGGACCTCAACGAAAAACTGTTTTTT; CDR3 protein: CAIRGDLNEKLFF
J gene: TRBJ1-5; clone size: -; D gene: -; V gene: TRBV12-3/TRBV12-4; CDR3 DNA: TGTGCCAGCAGCGTCGGGACTCTCTATCAGCCCCAGCATTTT; CDR3 protein: CASSVGTLYQPQHF
J gene: TRBJ1-2; clone size: few; D gene: -; V gene: TRBV28; CDR3 DNA: TGTGCCAGCAGGCCTCAGGGGAGCTATGGCTACACCTTC; CDR3 protein: CASRPQGSYGYTF
J gene: TRBJ2-3; clone size: -; D gene: TRBD1; V gene: TRBV4-2; CDR3 DNA: TGTGCCAGCAGCGCACGACATGCCAGGGGGTATTCTAGCACAGATACGCAGTATTTT; CDR3 protein: CASSARHARGYSSTDTQYF
J gene: TRBJ2-7; clone size: -; D gene: TRBD1; V gene: TRBV10-3; CDR3 DNA: TGTGCCATCGGACAGGGAGGTCTCGGCTACGAGCAGTACTTC; CDR3 protein: CAIGQGGLGYEQYF
J gene: TRBJ2-2; clone size: few; D gene: -; V gene: TRBV6-1; CDR3 DNA: TGTGCCAGCAGAAGAGACGGTTACACCGGGGGGCTGTTTTTT; CDR3 protein: CASRRDGYTGGLFF
J gene: TRBJ2-7; clone size: -; D gene: TRBD2; V gene: TRBV4-1; CDR3 DNA: TGCGCCAGCAGCCAAGGTCGTCTAGCGGACTCCTACGAGCAGTACTTC; CDR3 protein: CASSQGRLADSYEQYF
J gene: TRBJ1-4; clone size: -; D gene: -; V gene: TRBV7-9; CDR3 DNA: TGTGCCAGCAGTTCCCCTCGGGGAAAGGTAGCAACTAATGAAAAACTGTTTTTT; CDR3 protein: CASSSPRGKVATNEKLFF
J gene: TRBJ2-4; clone size: few; D gene: TRBD1; V gene: TRBV12-3/TRBV12-4; CDR3 DNA: TGTGCCAGCAGGGACAGGGAGACGAACATTCAGTACTTC; CDR3 protein: CASRDRETNIQYF
J gene: TRBJ1-3; clone size: few; D gene: -; V gene: TRBV2; CDR3 DNA: TGTGCCAGCAAAGCGGTTTCTGGAAGCACCATATATTTT; CDR3 protein: CASKAVSGSTIYF
J gene: TRBJ2-3; clone size: many; D gene: -; V gene: TRBV3-1; CDR3 DNA: TGTGCCAGCAGCTCTACAGGATTTCGCACAGATACGCAGTATTTT; CDR3 protein: CASSSTGFRTDTQYF
J gene: TRBJ2-3; clone size: -; D gene: -; V gene: TRBV6-2/TRBV6-3; CDR3 DNA: TGTGCCAGCAGTTACCAGGTGGCGCAGTATTTT; CDR3 protein: CASSYQVAQYF
J gene: TRBJ2-5; clone size: many; D gene: TRBD2; V gene: TRBV7-2; CDR3 DNA: TGTGCCAGCAGCTTCGGAGCGGGGGAAGAGACCCAGTACTTC; CDR3 protein: CASSFGAGEETQYF
J gene: TRBJ2-2; clone size: -; D gene: -; V gene: TRBV7-2; CDR3 DNA: TGTGCCAGCAGCTTCTGGTACCAGACGAACACCGGGGAGCTGTTTTTT; CDR3 protein: CASSFWYQTNTGELFF
J gene: TRBJ1-1; clone size: -; D gene: -; V gene: TRBV20-1; CDR3 DNA: TGCAGTGCTACCGGGGTAGAAGCTTTCTTT; CDR3 protein: CSATGVEAFF
J gene: TRBJ2-5; clone size: -; D gene: -; V gene: TRBV7-9; CDR3 DNA: TGTGCCAGCAGCGTACTAGAAGGGGAGACCCAGTACTTC; CDR3 protein: CASSVLEGETQYF
J gene: TRBJ2-1; clone size: -; D gene: -; V gene: TRBV29-1; CDR3 DNA: TGCAGCGTTGTAGGGCTGGATGAGCAGTTCTTC; CDR3 protein: CSVVGLDEQFF
J gene: TRBJ2-7; clone size: few; D gene: TRBD1; V gene: TRBV6-2/TRBV6-3; CDR3 DNA: TGTGCCAGCAGCACAACCGGGACAGACCCCTACGAGCAGTACTTC; CDR3 protein: CASSTTGTDPYEQYF
J gene: TRBJ1-3; clone size: few; D gene: -; V gene: TRBV20-1; CDR3 DNA: TGCAGTGCACCCGAACTGGCCTCTGGAAACACCATATATTTT; CDR3 protein: CSAPELASGNTIYF
J gene: TRBJ1-4; clone size: -; D gene: -; V gene: TRBV4-2; CDR3 DNA: TGTGCCAGCAGCGGAAGCAACGGGCCGCACGATAGAACCATGACTAATGAAAAACTGTTTTTT; CDR3 protein: CASSGSNGPHDRTMTNEKLFF
J gene: TRBJ1-1; clone size: -; D gene: -; V gene: TRBV6-5; CDR3 DNA: TGTGCCAGCAGTTCCTGGACCGGCCCTGAAGCTTTCTTT; CDR3 protein: CASSSWTGPEAFF
J gene: TRBJ2-5; clone size: -; D gene: -; V gene: TRBV4-3; CDR3 DNA: TGCGCCAGCAGCCAAGACAACTGGGAGACCCAGTACTTC; CDR3 protein: CASSQDNWETQYF